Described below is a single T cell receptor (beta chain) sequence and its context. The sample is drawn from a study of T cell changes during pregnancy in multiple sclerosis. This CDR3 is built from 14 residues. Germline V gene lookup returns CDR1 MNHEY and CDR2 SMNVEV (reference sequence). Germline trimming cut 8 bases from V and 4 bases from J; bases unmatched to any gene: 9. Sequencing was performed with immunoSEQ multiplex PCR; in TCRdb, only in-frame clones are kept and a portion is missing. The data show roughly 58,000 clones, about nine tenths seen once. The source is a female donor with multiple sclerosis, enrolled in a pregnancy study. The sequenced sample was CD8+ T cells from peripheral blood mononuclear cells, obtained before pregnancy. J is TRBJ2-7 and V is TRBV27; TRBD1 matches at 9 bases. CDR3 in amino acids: CASSAGTGTYEQYF. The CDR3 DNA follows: TGTGCCAGCTCAGCCGGGACAGGGACGTACGAGCAGTACTTC.